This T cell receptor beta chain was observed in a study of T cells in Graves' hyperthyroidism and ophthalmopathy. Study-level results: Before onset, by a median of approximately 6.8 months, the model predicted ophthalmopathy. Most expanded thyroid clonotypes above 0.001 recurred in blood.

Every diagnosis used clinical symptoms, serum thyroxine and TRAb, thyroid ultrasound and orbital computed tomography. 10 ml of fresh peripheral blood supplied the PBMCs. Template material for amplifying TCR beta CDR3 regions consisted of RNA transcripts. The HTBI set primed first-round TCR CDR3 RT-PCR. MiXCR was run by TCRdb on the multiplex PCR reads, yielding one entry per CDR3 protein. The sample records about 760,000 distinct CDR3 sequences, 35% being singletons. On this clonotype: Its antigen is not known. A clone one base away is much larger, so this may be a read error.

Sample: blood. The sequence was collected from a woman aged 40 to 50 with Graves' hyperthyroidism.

The CDR3 here is CASSFIQGRSLHF. CDR3 DNA sequence: TGTGCCAGCAGTTTTATTCAGGGGAGGTCCCTCCACTTT. This sequence joins TRBV12-3 or TRBV12-4 and TRBJ1-6; tentatively, D is TRBD1 (6 bases). The CDR3 is made up of 13 amino acids. Trimming took 3 bases from V and 14 from J, leaving 14 bases between them.